Below are 3 T cell receptor beta chains sequenced from a single sample in a study of beta chain features in type 1 diabetes. The investigators reverse transcribed all of the isolated RNA, so they sequenced expressed TCRB transcripts. Sequencing was performed with immunoSEQ multiplex PCR; in TCRdb, only in-frame clones are kept and a portion is missing. Among 250,000 to 300,000 clones listed, 7.5% to 9.5% were seen once. Sequenced material: central memory CD4+ T cells from blood. The receptors originated from a woman aged 18-29 years in good health.

Ten or more counts support this clone. The gene calls are TRBV5-6 and TRBJ2-7, with 7 bases fitting TRBD1. The V segment lost 4 bases and the J segment 3 bases; nucleotides outside the gene matches: 1. Germline assignment: CDR1 SGHDT and CDR2 YYEEEE. CDR3 length: 12 residues. The CDR3 sequence: CASSRQGYEQYV. Written as DNA, the CDR3 is TGTGCCAGCAGCCGACAGGGCTACGAGCAGTACGTC.

This chain links TRBV10-3 with TRBJ2-7, with D perhaps matching TRBD2 (5 bases). Germline V gene data show CDR1 as ENHRY and CDR2 as SYGVKD. The V and J ends lost 2 bases and 2 bases respectively, with 16 bases between them. This CDR3 is 16 amino acids long. DNA of the CDR3: TGTGCCATCAGTGAGATGAGGACGGGAAGCGCCTACGAGCAGTACTTC. Protein: CAISEMRTGSAYEQYF.

This clone was counted at least ten times. The chain couples TRBV7-9 to TRBJ1-1; TRBD1 aligns across 9 bases. V shed 5 bases, J shed 0 bases, and the junction held 10 bases outside the gene matches. CDR3 length: 17 amino acids. Germline V gives CDR1 SEHNR, CDR2 FQNEAQ (reference sequence). The CDR3 nucleotides read TGTGCCAGCAGCCCCTTGTGGACAGGGGTCCTGAACACTGAAGCTTTCTTT. Protein: CASSPLWTGVLNTEAFF. Full variable domain (outside the CDR3, taken from reference TRBV7-9 and TRBJ1-1): DTGVSQNPRHKITKRGQNVTFRCDPISEHNRLYWYRQTLGQGPEFLTYFQNEAQLEKSRLLSDRFSAERPKGSFSTLEIQRTEQGDSAMYLCASSPLWTGVLNTEAFFGQGTRLTVV.